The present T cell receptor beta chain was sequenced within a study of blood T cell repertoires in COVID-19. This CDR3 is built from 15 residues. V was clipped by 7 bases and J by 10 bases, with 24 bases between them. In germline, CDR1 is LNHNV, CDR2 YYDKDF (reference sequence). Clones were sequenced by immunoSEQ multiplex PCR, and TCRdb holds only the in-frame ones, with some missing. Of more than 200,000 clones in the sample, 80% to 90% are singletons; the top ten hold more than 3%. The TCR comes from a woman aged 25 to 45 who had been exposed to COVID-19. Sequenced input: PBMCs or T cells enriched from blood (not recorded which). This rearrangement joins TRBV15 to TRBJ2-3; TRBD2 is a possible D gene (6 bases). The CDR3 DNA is TGTGCCACCACCCGGGACTCAGCGGCCCCCTTGGCGCAGTATTTT. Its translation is CATTRDSAAPLAQYF.